Listed here are 19 T cell receptor beta chains from one sample, sequenced in a study of T cells in Graves' hyperthyroidism and ophthalmopathy. TCR beta CDR3 sequences were amplified from RNA transcripts. The primer set for the first-round RT-PCR of the TCR CDR3 was HTBI. MiXCR, run by TCRdb on the multiplex PCR reads, gives a single entry per CDR3 protein. The table lists some 180,000 distinct CDR3 sequences, roughly a sixth of them singletons. Sequences were obtained from blood. Receptors were obtained from a woman aged 50 to 60 with Graves' hyperthyroidism.

At least ten counts were recorded for this clonotype. V gene TRBV6-4 combines with J gene TRBJ2-3; D may be TRBD2 (6 bases). Looked up from germline, CDR1 is MRHNA and CDR2 is SNTAGT. V lost 0 bases to trimming and J lost 4 bases, with 11 bases between them. CDR3 length: 15 amino acids. CDR3 DNA: TGTGCCAGCAGTGACTCTAGCGGCGGATCAGATACGCAGTATTTT. As protein: CASSDSSGGSDTQYF.

This clonotype was seen more than once but under ten times. The chain recombines TRBV9 with TRBJ1-6; 9 positions agree with TRBD1. Germline V lookup: CDR1 SGDLS, CDR2 YYNGEE. This CDR3 comprises 15 residues. The V and J ends lost 4 bases and 5 bases, in that order; junction bases with no gene match: 4. The CDR3 here is CASSPWDRDNSPLHF. CDR3 coding DNA: TGTGCCAGCAGCCCCTGGGACAGGGATAATTCACCCCTCCACTTT.

As regards this clonotype: One end of the junction does not line up with germline, which may come from a read error. V gene TRBV20-1 combines with J gene TRBJ2-3; D remains unclear. The CDR3 contains 15 residues. Germline loops: CDR1 DFQATT, CDR2 SNEGSKA (reference sequence). The CDR3 region has the DNA TGCAGTGCTCGAGAGGTCCCTAGAGCCACAGATACGCAGTATTTT. It is translated as CSAREVPRATDTQYF.

The rearrangement uses TRBV20-1 and TRBJ2-1; either TRBD1 or TRBD2 may supply D (5 bases each). CDR3 length: 14 residues. Germline values: CDR1 DFQATT, CDR2 SNEGSKA (reference sequence). V shed 3 bases and J shed 7 bases, with 16 bases lying between them. Here the CDR3 reads CSASRVGVWNEQFF. The CDR3 DNA is TGCAGTGCTAGTAGGGTGGGGGTGTGGAATGAGCAGTTCTTC.

Ten or more counts support this clonotype. V and J are TRBV13 and TRBJ2-1; possible D gene TRBD2, 6 bases. The CDR3 spans 16 residues. Germline CDR1 reads PRHDT; CDR2 reads FYEKMQ (reference sequence). V was pared by 1 base and J by 5 bases, with 15 bases between. The CDR3 loop reads CASSLESSGGHNEQFF. CDR3 bases: TGTGCCAGCAGCTTAGAAAGTAGCGGTGGTCACAATGAGCAGTTCTTC.

There are many counts of this clonotype. This rearrangement joins TRBV28 to TRBJ1-2; TRBD1 matches 7 bases. Germline V gives CDR1 MDHEN, CDR2 SYDVKM. J gave up 3 bases and V 7 bases, and 2 bases lay outside the gene matches. This CDR3 region has 12 residues. DNA for the CDR3: TGTGCCAGCAATACAGGGGACTATGGCTACACCTTC. As protein: CASNTGDYGYTF.

This clonotype was seen at least ten times. The DNA of the CDR3 is TGTGCCAGCAGTTCTGAGACTAGCGGTTGGTACAATGAGCAGTTCTTC. The encoded protein is CASSSETSGWYNEQFF. This chain uses TRBV6-2 or TRBV6-3 with TRBJ2-1, with 9 bases identical to TRBD2. CDR1 and CDR2 from the germline V gene are MNHEY and SVGEGT. This CDR3 contains 16 residues. The V gene end was trimmed by 4 bases and the J gene end by 4 bases; junction bases not matched to a gene: 8.

This clonotype was found a few times. The rearrangement links TRBV10-3 to TRBJ1-1, with 9 bases aligning to TRBD1. Germline loops: CDR1 ENHRY, CDR2 SYGVKD. The CDR3 runs to 13 residues. Germline trimming cut 7 bases from V and 4 bases from J; bases unmatched to any gene: 4. The CDR3 is CAIMGTGSTEAFF. In DNA form, the CDR3 reads TGTGCCATCATGGGGACAGGGAGCACTGAAGCTTTCTTT.

The table lists this clonotype with many counts. The chain has TRBV5-1 and TRBJ2-1; TRBD2 matches at 8 bases. Trimming at V came to 4 bases and at J to 9 bases, leaving 9 bases not matched to a gene. The germline V gene encodes CDR1 SGHRS and CDR2 YFSETQ. This CDR3 has 14 residues. CDR3 DNA: TGCGCCAGCAGCCGCGGGGGGCAAAACTTTGAGCAGTTCTTC. This translates into CASSRGGQNFEQFF.

This clonotype has at least ten counts. V usage is TRBV6-1 and J usage is TRBJ1-2, with TRBD1 matching 7 bases. The trim removed 3 bases at V and 0 bases at J, leaving 10 bases unmatched. This CDR3 is built from 17 residues. CDR1 is MNHNS and CDR2 is SASEGT in the germline V gene. Here the CDR3 reads CASSDPNRGVTNYGYTF. CDR3 coding DNA: TGTGCCAGCAGTGACCCAAACAGGGGAGTGACTAACTATGGCTACACCTTC.

This clonotype was seen ten or more times. The chain carries TRBV6-1 and TRBJ2-3, with 7 bases that match TRBD1. V gave up 6 bases and J gave up 5 bases; unmatched junction bases: 14. The CDR3 has 16 residues. Germline loops: CDR1 MNHNS, CDR2 SASEGT. CDR3 sequence: CASSRTQTGQGDTQYF. The CDR3 nucleotides read TGTGCCAGCAGCCGGACCCAGACAGGGCAAGGAGATACGCAGTATTTT.

The rearrangement uses TRBV20-1 and TRBJ2-1, with 10 bases fitting TRBD2. V lost 3 bases, J lost 9 bases, and 8 bases stayed unmatched. The CDR3 spans 14 residues. The germline V gene encodes CDR1 DFQATT and CDR2 SNEGSKA (reference sequence). CDR3 nucleotides: TGCAGTGCTAGTACTAGCGGGGACTTCGGTGAGCAGTTCTTC. This gives the protein CSASTSGDFGEQFF.

This clonotype showed up many times. The chain links TRBV5-6 to TRBJ2-3; possibly TRBD2 for D (6 bases). The CDR3 sequence is 15 residues long. Germline V CDR1 and CDR2: SGHDT, YYEEEE. Between the trimmed V and J ends, which lost 2 bases and 10 bases, there was a span of 20 bases. This CDR3 reads CASSFRARGIGPQYF. CDR3 nucleotide sequence: TGTGCCAGCAGCTTCAGGGCTCGCGGGATTGGACCGCAGTATTTT.

The chain uses TRBV19 and TRBJ2-1; TRBD2 aligns across 15 bases. V trimming: 6 bases; J trimming: 2 bases; junction bases outside the gene matches: 5. Germline V gene sequence: CDR1 LNHDA, CDR2 SQIVND (reference sequence). This CDR3 is built from 17 residues. CDR3 nucleotide sequence: TGTGCCAGTAGGGGGACTAGCGGGAGGAGTCCCTACAATGAGCAGTTCTTC. Protein sequence: CASRGTSGRSPYNEQFF.

The sample holds a few counts of this clonotype. J is TRBJ1-1 and V is TRBV5-6; 8 nucleotides line up with TRBD1. Germline V gives CDR1 SGHDT, CDR2 YYEEEE. Trimming at V came to 4 bases and at J to 6 bases, leaving 8 bases not matched to a gene. The CDR3 runs to 14 residues. For the CDR3, the DNA is TGTGCCAGCAGCAATGGACAGGGATTCGCTGAAGCTTTCTTT. Translation: CASSNGQGFAEAFF. The variable domain in full, with the rest retrieved from reference TRBV5-6 and TRBJ1-1, is DAGVTQSPTHLIKTRGQQVTLRCSPKSGHDTVSWYQQALGQGPQFIFQYYEEEERQRGNFPDRFSGHQFPNYSSELNVNALLLGDSALYLCASSNGQGFAEAFFGQGTRLTVV.

In its sample, this clonotype was seen many times. This chain uses TRBV12-3 or TRBV12-4 with TRBJ2-7, with 8 bases aligning to TRBD2. V was clipped by 4 bases and J by 6 bases; unmatched bases: 8. The CDR3 length is 14 residues. CDR3 DNA sequence: TGTGCCAGCAGTTCCCCGGGGGGGCTGCGCGAGCAGTACTTC. Translation: CASSSPGGLREQYF.

The rearrangement links TRBV6-2 or TRBV6-3 to TRBJ2-1; 8 nucleotides line up with TRBD1. Germline CDR1 and CDR2: MNHEY and SVGEGT. Losses at the gene ends were 0 bases for V and 4 bases for J; bases not matched to a gene: 5. The CDR3 consists of 16 residues. CDR3 bases: TGTGCCAGCAGTTACTCCCGGGACAGGCTTTACAATGAGCAGTTCTTC. Encoded protein: CASSYSRDRLYNEQFF.

The table lists this clonotype with a few counts. J is TRBJ2-7 and V is TRBV6-1; unclear D gene. V was shortened by 6 bases and J by 5 bases, with 20 bases between the two germline ends. This CDR3 has 15 residues. The germline V gene encodes CDR1 MNHNS and CDR2 SASEGT. Written as DNA, the CDR3 is TGTGCCAGCAGGGAATCGGGCCCCGGGCCCCACGAGCAGTACTTC. Amino acids: CASRESGPGPHEQYF.

This clonotype was recorded at least ten times. CDR3 amino acids: CAWRGQYPDQPQHF. The CDR3 region has the DNA TGTGCCTGGAGGGGACAGTATCCGGATCAGCCCCAGCATTTT. The chain links TRBV30 to TRBJ1-5; 7 positions agree with TRBD1. The CDR3 consists of 14 residues. V trimming: 3 bases; J trimming: 5 bases; junction bases outside the gene matches: 7. Germline CDR1 is GTSNPN and CDR2 is SVGIG (reference sequence).